The clone carrying this T cell receptor (beta chain) came up many times. Its antigen is still unknown. The data were taken from a study of HIV-infected patients and healthy controls. Points from the study as a whole: Healthy control repertoires had roughly threefold more distinct CDR3s than untreated HIV+ repertoires, and higher Shannon diversity.

cDNA was made from 400 to 500 ng RNA using alpha and beta constant primers. Alpha and beta chain libraries were made separately by chain-specific third strand synthesis with multiplexing indices. A 12-nucleotide barcode per molecule came from two concatenated random hexamers added pre-amplification. TCRdb re-called the 5' RACE reads with MiXCR, one entry per CDR3 protein. The sample includes more than 15,000 distinct CDR3 sequences, more than 7.5% seen only once; the top ten take 5.1%. This CDR3 contains 13 residues. V dropped 6 bases and J dropped 3 bases, with 11 bases sitting between them. No cell fractionation was done, so the repertoire covers all unsorted peripheral blood T cells. The RNA source was an approximately 2.6 ml peripheral blood draw.

This chain links TRBV12-3 or TRBV12-4 with TRBJ1-1; D is unresolved. Sequenced input: blood. This receptor was taken from an adult in good health. The CDR3 spells CASRPMVDTEAFF. The CDR3 nucleotides are TGTGCCAGCAGACCAATGGTGGACACTGAAGCTTTCTTT.